These 5 T cell receptor beta chains came from one sample sequenced in a study of blood T cells in healthy people across ages. Sample-barcoded 5' priming and a J-beta primer mix drove a second PCR of about 6 to 12 cycles. From the 5' RACE reads, TCRdb called clonotypes with MiXCR, one entry per CDR3 protein. The profile shows about 930,000 distinct CDR3 sequences, 25% to 35% of them singletons. These data also formed part of another study, on T cells of mothers and their children.

Material: blood. These TCRs come from a woman aged 35 to 49 in good health.

CDR3 bases: TGTGCCAGCAGTAACATTCGAGGGGTGACTGAAGCTTTCTTT. Translating it yields CASSNIRGVTEAFF. The chain has TRBV7-9 and TRBJ1-1, with D possibly matching TRBD1 (5 bases). Trimming took off 6 bases at V and 5 bases at J, with 16 bases between the two ends. This CDR3 is built from 14 residues. The germline gives CDR1 SEHNR, CDR2 FQNEAQ (reference sequence).

This clonotype showed up just once. Sequence at one end of the junction differs from germline and may be a read error. This chain uses TRBV29-1 with TRBJ1-1; perhaps TRBD1 as D (6 bases). CDR1 and CDR2 (germline): SQVTM, ANQGSEA. The CDR3 covers 13 residues. This chain's CDR3 is CSVTDSTNTKAFF. The CDR3 DNA follows: TGCAGCGTTACGGACAGCACTAACACTAAAGCTTTCTTT.

This clonotype was observed many times. The chain recombines TRBV10-2 with TRBJ2-4; D is unresolved. Germline-derived CDR1 and CDR2 are WSHSY and SAAADI. Trimming left V 9 bases short and J 1 base short, with 10 bases between. The CDR3 is 13 residues long. CDR3 nucleotides: TGCGCCAGACCGAAAACGGCCAAAAACATTCAGTACTTC. This codes for CARPKTAKNIQYF.

J is TRBJ1-1 and V is TRBV7-9; TRBD1 aligns across 8 bases. Per germline, CDR1 SEHNR and CDR2 FQNEAQ (reference sequence). With V trimmed by 5 bases and J by 6 bases, 8 bases remained unmatched. This CDR3 has 14 amino acids. The CDR3 nucleotides are TGTGCCAGCAGCGAACAGGGGGGGTTGGCTGAAGCTTTCTTT. Translating gives CASSEQGGLAEAFF.

This clonotype occurred a few times. The V call is TRBV7-2, the J call TRBJ2-2, with 8 nucleotides matching TRBD2. The CDR3 is 15 amino acids. V lost 3 bases, J lost 5 bases, and 5 bases stayed unmatched. The germline CDR1 and CDR2 sequences are SGHTA and FQGNSA. The CDR3 sequence: CASSFRGGLTGELFF. In nucleotides, the CDR3 is TGTGCCAGCAGCTTCCGGGGGGGCTTGACCGGGGAGCTGTTTTTT. Using reference TRBV7-2 and TRBJ2-2 for the parts outside the CDR3, the full variable domain is GAGVSQSPSNKVTEKGKDVELRCDPISGHTALYWYRQSLGQGLEFLIYFQGNSAPDKSGLPSDRFSAERTGGSVSTLTIQRTQQEDSAVYLCASSFRGGLTGELFFGEGSRLTVL.